These 8 T cell receptor beta chains came from one sample sequenced in a study of cytomegalovirus exposure and HLA in healthy donors. Use of 60 Vbeta and 13 Jbeta primers characterized the PCR. Sequenced by immunoSEQ multiplex PCR; TCRdb stores in-frame clones only, minus some. The table lists approximately 110,000 clones, 78% of them singletons. Sequencing input: PBMCs. The receptors here all came from a male donor in good health and CMV-seronegative.

The chain combines TRBV11-2 with TRBJ1-2, with 7 bases aligning to TRBD1. CDR1 and CDR2 (germline): SGHAT, FQNNGV. Trimming removed 5 bases from V and 5 bases from J; junction bases left unmatched: 11. The CDR3 has 15 amino acids. The CDR3 loop reads CASSPRTGVEYGYTF. Written as DNA, the CDR3 is TGTGCCAGCAGCCCAAGGACAGGTGTGGAGTATGGCTACACCTTC.

This sequence joins TRBV29-1 and TRBJ2-7; maybe TRBD2 (6 bases). The CDR3 loop spans 15 amino acids. Germline V gene data show CDR1 as SQVTM and CDR2 as ANQGSEA. V was pared by 4 bases and J by 3 bases, with 19 bases between. The CDR3 DNA reads TGCAGCGTTGGGCCAGGACCATCCGGGGGCTACGAGCAGTACTTC. This sequence encodes CSVGPGPSGGYEQYF.

The table lists this clone with a few counts. The chain is built from TRBV19 and TRBJ1-5; 8 bases map to TRBD1. Germline CDR1 is LNHDA and CDR2 is SQIVND (reference sequence). V lost 7 bases, J lost 2 bases, and 7 bases stayed unmatched. The CDR3 totals 15 residues. In nucleotides, the CDR3 is TGTGCCAGTATGATACAGGGGGGGGGCAATCAGCCCCAGCATTTT. Residues: CASMIQGGGNQPQHF.

This chain connects TRBV10-1 to TRBJ1-5, with D possibly being TRBD1 (6 bases). Germline values: CDR1 WNHNN, CDR2 SYGVQD (reference sequence). The CDR3 is 13 residues long. Trimming took 11 bases from V and 7 from J, leaving 18 bases between them. The CDR3: CARAGAGVQPQHF. In DNA form, the CDR3 reads TGCGCCCGAGCAGGGGCAGGGGTCCAGCCCCAGCATTTT.

The V call is TRBV30, the J call TRBJ2-3; TRBD2 aligns across 8 bases. V shed 1 base and J 1 base; nucleotides not matched to a gene: 4. The CDR3 is 15 residues long. Germline CDR1 and CDR2: GTSNPN and SVGIG (reference sequence). CDR3 loop: CAWSGGGWGTDTQYF. In DNA, the CDR3 is TGTGCCTGGAGTGGCGGGGGGTGGGGCACAGATACGCAGTATTTT.

In this sample, this clone turned up once. The genes are TRBV7-6 and TRBJ1-2, with 9 bases matching TRBD1. Per germline, CDR1 SGHVS and CDR2 FNYEAQ. The CDR3 totals 17 residues. J was trimmed by 0 bases and V by 3 bases; bases with no gene match: 8. DNA of the CDR3: TGTGCCAGCAGCTTTACGGACAGGGGTGAGGCTAACTATGGCTACACCTTC. Its translation is CASSFTDRGEANYGYTF.

The rearrangement uses TRBV7-9 and TRBJ2-2, with 12 bases aligning to TRBD2. The V gene end was trimmed by 1 base and the J gene end by 0 bases; junction bases not matched to a gene: 3. CDR1 is SEHNR and CDR2 is FQNEAQ in the germline V gene (reference sequence). This CDR3 region has 18 residues. The CDR3 nucleotides are TGTGCCAGCAGCTTAGGAGGACTAGCGGGGTCGAACACCGGGGAGCTGTTTTTT. Amino acids: CASSLGGLAGSNTGELFF.

The J gene is TRBJ1-5, the V gene TRBV28; 8 bases match TRBD1. The germline V gene encodes CDR1 MDHEN and CDR2 SYDVKM. V was clipped by 8 bases and J by 5 bases; unmatched bases: 2. The CDR3 is 12 residues long. DNA of the CDR3: TGTGCCAGCCTGACAGGGGATCAGCCCCAGCATTTT. This codes for CASLTGDQPQHF.